One TCR beta chain is described in this entry. cDNA prepared by RNA extraction and subsequent reverse transcription served as the template for sequencing. This table comes from immunoSEQ multiplex PCR, and its TCRdb copy is limited to in-frame clones, with some not included. The profile covers about 190,000 clones, with approximately 56% appearing a single time and roughly 14% taken by the ten largest. The CDR3 has 13 amino acids. Trimming stripped 2 bases from V and 7 bases from J, with 9 bases between. Per germline, CDR1 ENHRY and CDR2 SYGVKD. The data derive from a study of CD8+ T cells in alopecia areata. Turning to the study itself: Treated patients were given 5 to 10 mg oral tofacitinib twice daily.

Sequences were derived from CD4+ T cells sorted from blood, sampled at week 0. The chain employs TRBV10-3 and TRBJ1-5, with unresolved D. This TCR came from a human donor with alopecia areata. This CDR3 is CAISEQPVQPQHF. The CDR3, as DNA: TGTGCCATCAGTGAGCAACCCGTACAGCCCCAGCATTTT.